The present entry profiles one TCR beta chain with its context. What it binds is unknown. Single viable CD3+CD4+CD8-CD45RO+ cells were sorted as the memory CD4+ T cells. This sample is part of a study of memory CD4+ T cells and cytomegalovirus serostatus. Study as a whole: Donors were healthy Belgian adults, 9 CMV seropositive and roughly 25 seronegative. Study outcomes and limitations: Of under 200 reported CMV TCRbeta sequences, under 80 were found in memory CD4+ repertoires. Repertoires predicted CMV serostatus with median bootstrapped AUC of around 0.96.

Authors' processing steps: After removing out-of-frame reads, around 2 million distinct TCRbeta sequences remained. Some clones are missing from TCRdb's copy, which holds only in-frame ones; the method was immunoSEQ multiplex PCR. The V and J calls and the clone size are those of that table, but D and trimming were determined from the DNA. Of under 100,000 clones in the sample, more than 70% were seen once. The germline gives CDR1 SEHNR, CDR2 FQNEAQ (reference sequence). This CDR3 spans 15 amino acids. With 1 base removed from V and 4 bases from J, the gap between germline ends came to 14 bases. The sample consisted of memory CD4+ T cells from blood. The source of this sequence is an adult in good health and CMV-seronegative. This chain joins TRBV7-9 and TRBJ2-7; D is uncertain. The CDR3 nucleotides read TGTGCCAGCAGCTTAGGCAGGTTTGAAGTGTACGAGCAGTACTTC. As protein: CASSLGRFEVYEQYF. Using reference TRBV7-9 and TRBJ2-7 for the parts outside the CDR3, the full variable domain is DTGVSQNPRHKITKRGQNVTFRCDPISEHNRLYWYRQTLGQGPEFLTYFQNEAQLEKSRLLSDRFSAERPKGSFSTLEIQRTEQGDSAMYLCASSLGRFEVYEQYFGPGTRLTVT.